This T cell receptor (beta chain) was recorded in a study of cytomegalovirus exposure and HLA in healthy donors. At the level of the study: Earlier work reported approximately 100 million unique TCR beta sequences from 180 million or so T cells.

Study observations and caveats: Presence/absence analyses took donor sequencing depth as roughly uniform. Data from an earlier analysis indicated that most TCR beta V segments were productive either about 87% or about 30% of the time.

With 60 Vbeta and 13 Jbeta primers, the PCR was carried out. Profiled with immunoSEQ multiplex PCR; TCRdb holds only in-frame clones, not every one. This table has 160,000 or so clones, approximately 70% appearing once. Germline assignment: CDR1 MNHEY and CDR2 SVGAGI. Trimming removed 5 bases from V and 5 bases from J, with 15 bases in between. The CDR3 runs 14 residues. In regard to this clone: Its target is not known.

The V call is TRBV6-5, the J call TRBJ1-2; D is perhaps TRBD1 (5 bases). Sequencing input: PBMCs. The source is a man between 18 and 29 years old in good health and CMV-seropositive. CDR3 in DNA: TGTGCCAGCAGTCCCGGGACTGCCTTATATGGCTACACCTTC. Translating it yields CASSPGTALYGYTF.